This T cell receptor beta chain was obtained from a study of naive and memory T cell subsets. Overall study findings and caveats: The RNA method is potentially sensitive to activation and differentiation changes.

TCR cDNA received a 3' ligated oligonucleotide that carried a UMI. The SP2 primer and nested alpha and beta constant region primers amplified ligated cDNA in four rounds. TCRdb re-called the 5' RACE reads through MiXCR, storing one row per CDR3 protein. The top ten clones hold 15% to 20% of a sample with tens of thousands of distinct CDR3 sequences, 7% to 8% of them seen once. V was shortened by 0 bases and J by 5 bases, with 22 bases between the two germline ends. The germline V gene encodes CDR1 MRHNA and CDR2 SNTAGT. The CDR3 contains 18 residues. On this clonotype itself: The antigen is undetermined. A much more abundant neighbour one base away suggests this may be a read error.

This TCR came from a female donor in good health. V is TRBV6-4 and J is TRBJ1-1, with D perhaps matching TRBD1 (5 bases). CDR3 DNA: TGTGCCAGCAGTGACTCGAGTTGGGGGGGATCCAGGGAAACTGAAGCTTTCTTT. It is translated as CASSDSSWGGSRETEAFF.